These T cell receptor beta chains were read from a single sample in a study of blood T cell repertoires in COVID-19. Libraries were prepared by immunoSEQ multiplex PCR; TCRdb keeps only in-frame clonotypes and omits some of them. The repertoire includes roughly 200,000 clones, approximately 79% of them detected once, and under 6.5% sits in the top ten. Sequencing used PBMCs or T cells enriched from blood (not recorded which). All receptors come from a woman aged 60-75 years with acute COVID-19. Each CDR3 is given with its conserved first and last residue. A D gene is named only where the DNA matches it firmly. Size is stated for part of the rows, as once, few or many counts, or as a class when the clone is expanded.

V gene: TRBV28; J gene: TRBJ1-1; clone size: .; D gene: .; CDR3 protein: CASTSVVGAGDTEAFF; CDR3 DNA: TGTGCCAGCACCTCGGTGGTGGGGGCGGGGGACACTGAAGCTTTCTTT
V gene: TRBV10-3; J gene: TRBJ2-6; clone size: .; D gene: .; CDR3 protein: CAISVGRGAGANVLTF; CDR3 DNA: TGTGCCATCAGTGTAGGCAGGGGTGCTGGGGCCAACGTCCTGACTTTC
V gene: TRBV23-1; J gene: TRBJ1-5; clone size: .; D gene: TRBD1; CDR3 protein: CASSLRPLRFGDSKSCQPQHF; CDR3 DNA: TGCGCCAGCAGTCTACGCCCTTTGAGATTCGGGGACAGCAAAAGTTGTCAGCCCCAGCATTTT
V gene: TRBV14; J gene: TRBJ1-2; clone size: .; D gene: TRBD1; CDR3 protein: CASSQMGDRVFGYTF; CDR3 DNA: TGTGCCAGCAGCCAAATGGGGGACAGGGTGTTCGGCTACACCTTC
V gene: TRBV19; J gene: TRBJ1-4; clone size: .; D gene: .; CDR3 protein: CASSWRGTNEKLFF; CDR3 DNA: TGTGCCAGTAGTTGGCGGGGAACTAATGAAAAACTGTTTTTT
V gene: TRBV30; J gene: TRBJ1-3; clone size: .; D gene: TRBD1; CDR3 protein: CAWSVGTGAGNTIYF; CDR3 DNA: TGTGCCTGGAGTGTGGGGACAGGGGCTGGAAACACCATATATTTT
V gene: TRBV12-5; J gene: TRBJ1-5; clone size: .; D gene: .; CDR3 protein: CASGLTGRRGASGNQPQHF; CDR3 DNA: TGTGCTAGTGGTTTGACTGGGCGGCGGGGGGCGTCGGGCAATCAGCCCCAGCATTTT
V gene: TRBV2; J gene: TRBJ1-2; clone size: many; D gene: TRBD1; CDR3 protein: CASSEGGQGSGGYTF; CDR3 DNA: TGTGCCAGCAGCGAAGGGGGACAGGGTAGTGGAGGCTACACCTTC
V gene: TRBV4-1; J gene: TRBJ1-1; clone size: .; D gene: .; CDR3 protein: CASSQGYSRGGEAFF; CDR3 DNA: TGCGCCAGCAGCCAAGGCTACTCGAGGGGAGGTGAAGCTTTCTTT
V gene: TRBV24-1; J gene: TRBJ2-3; clone size: .; D gene: TRBD1; CDR3 protein: CATSDSGTDFTDTQYF; CDR3 DNA: TGTGCCACCAGTGATTCCGGGACAGATTTCACAGATACGCAGTATTTT